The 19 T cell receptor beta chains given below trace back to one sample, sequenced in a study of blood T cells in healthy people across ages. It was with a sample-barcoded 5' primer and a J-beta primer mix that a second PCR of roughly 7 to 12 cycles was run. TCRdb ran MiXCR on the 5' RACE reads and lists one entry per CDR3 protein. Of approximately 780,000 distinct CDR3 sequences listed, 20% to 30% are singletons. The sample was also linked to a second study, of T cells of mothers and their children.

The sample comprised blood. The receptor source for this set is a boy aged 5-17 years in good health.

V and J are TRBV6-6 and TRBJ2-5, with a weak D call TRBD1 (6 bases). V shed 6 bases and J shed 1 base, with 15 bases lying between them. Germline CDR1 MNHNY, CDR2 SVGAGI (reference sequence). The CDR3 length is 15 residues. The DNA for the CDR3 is TGTGCCAGCAGCTATACCAGCAGGGGCCAAGAGACCCAGTACTTC. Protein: CASSYTSRGQETQYF.

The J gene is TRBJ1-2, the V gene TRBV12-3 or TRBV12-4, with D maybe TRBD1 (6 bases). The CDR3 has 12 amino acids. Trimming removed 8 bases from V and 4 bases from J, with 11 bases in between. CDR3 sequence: CASDGGPYGYTF. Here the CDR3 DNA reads TGTGCCAGCGACGGGGGGCCCTATGGCTACACCTTC.

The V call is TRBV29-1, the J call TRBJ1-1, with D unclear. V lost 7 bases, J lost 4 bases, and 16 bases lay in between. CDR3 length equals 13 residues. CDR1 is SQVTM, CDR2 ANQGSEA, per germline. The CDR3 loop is CSAASGPGTEAFF. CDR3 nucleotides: TGCAGCGCCGCGTCTGGCCCTGGCACTGAAGCTTTCTTT.

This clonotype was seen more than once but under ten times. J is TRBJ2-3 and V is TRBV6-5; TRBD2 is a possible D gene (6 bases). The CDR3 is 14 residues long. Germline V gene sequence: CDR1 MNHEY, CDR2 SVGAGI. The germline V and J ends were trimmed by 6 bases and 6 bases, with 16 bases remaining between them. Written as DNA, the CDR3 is TGTGCCAGCAGAACGGGCGGGACGGAGGATACGCAGTATTTT. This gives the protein CASRTGGTEDTQYF.

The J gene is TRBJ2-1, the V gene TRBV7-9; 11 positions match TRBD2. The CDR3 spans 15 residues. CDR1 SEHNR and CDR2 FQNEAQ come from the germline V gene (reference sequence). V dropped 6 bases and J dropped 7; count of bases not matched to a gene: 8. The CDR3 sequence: CASSFSGGAKNEQFF. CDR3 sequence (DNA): TGTGCCAGCAGTTTTAGCGGGGGGGCTAAGAATGAGCAGTTCTTC.

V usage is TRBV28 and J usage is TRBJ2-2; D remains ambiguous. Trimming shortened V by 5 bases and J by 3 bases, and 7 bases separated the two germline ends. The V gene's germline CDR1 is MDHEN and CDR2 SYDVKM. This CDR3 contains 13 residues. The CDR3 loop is CASSPPDTGELFF. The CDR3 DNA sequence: TGTGCCAGCAGTCCCCCAGACACCGGGGAGCTGTTTTTT.

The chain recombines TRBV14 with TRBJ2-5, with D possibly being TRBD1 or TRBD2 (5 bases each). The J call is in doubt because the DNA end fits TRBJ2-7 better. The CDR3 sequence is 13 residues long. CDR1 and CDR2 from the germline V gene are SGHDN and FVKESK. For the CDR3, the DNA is TGTGCCAGCAGCCAAACCGGGACGGCCGAGCAGTACTTC. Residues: CASSQTGTAEQYF.

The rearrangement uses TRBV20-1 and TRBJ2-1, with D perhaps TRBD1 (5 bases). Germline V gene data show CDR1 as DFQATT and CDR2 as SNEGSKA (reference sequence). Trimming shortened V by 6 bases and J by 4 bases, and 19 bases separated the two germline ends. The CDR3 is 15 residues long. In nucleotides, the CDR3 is TGCAGTGCCCCAAACGCACAGGAGCTATACAATGAGCAGTTCTTC. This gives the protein CSAPNAQELYNEQFF.

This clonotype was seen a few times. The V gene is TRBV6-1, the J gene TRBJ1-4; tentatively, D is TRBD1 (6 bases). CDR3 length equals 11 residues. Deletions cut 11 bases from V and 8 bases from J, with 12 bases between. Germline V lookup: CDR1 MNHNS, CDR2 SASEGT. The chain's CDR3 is CAALGGEKLFF. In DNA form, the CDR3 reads TGTGCCGCGCTAGGGGGGGAAAAACTGTTTTTT.

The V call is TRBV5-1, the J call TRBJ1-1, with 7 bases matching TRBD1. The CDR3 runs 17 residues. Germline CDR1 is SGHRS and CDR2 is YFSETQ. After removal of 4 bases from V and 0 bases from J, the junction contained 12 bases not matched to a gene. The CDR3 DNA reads TGCGCCAGCAGCCAGATACCCGGACAGGCCATGAACACTGAAGCTTTCTTT. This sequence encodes CASSQIPGQAMNTEAFF.

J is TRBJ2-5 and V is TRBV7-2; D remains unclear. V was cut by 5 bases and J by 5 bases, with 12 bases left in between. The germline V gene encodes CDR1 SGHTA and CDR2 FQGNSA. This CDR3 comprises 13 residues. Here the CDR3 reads CASSPRWWETQYF. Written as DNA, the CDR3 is TGTGCCAGCAGCCCGAGATGGTGGGAGACCCAGTACTTC.

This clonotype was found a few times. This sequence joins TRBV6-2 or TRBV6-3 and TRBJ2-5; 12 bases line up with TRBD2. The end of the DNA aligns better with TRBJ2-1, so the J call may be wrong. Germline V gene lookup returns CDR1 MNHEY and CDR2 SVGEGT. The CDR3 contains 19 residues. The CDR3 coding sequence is TGTGCCAGCAGTTACTCCTTTCTTGCTAGCGGGGGGGCCTCATATGAGCAGTTCTTC. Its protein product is CASSYSFLASGGASYEQFF.

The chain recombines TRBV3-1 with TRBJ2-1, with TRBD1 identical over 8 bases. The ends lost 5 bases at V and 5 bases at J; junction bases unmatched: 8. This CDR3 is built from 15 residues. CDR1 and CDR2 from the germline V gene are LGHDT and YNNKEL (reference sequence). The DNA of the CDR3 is TGTGCCAGCAGCTACCGGGACAGGCCCAACAATGAGCAGTTCTTC. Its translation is CASSYRDRPNNEQFF.

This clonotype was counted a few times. In nucleotides, the CDR3 is TGCAGTGCTAGCGGCAATCAGCCCCAGCATTTT. Its protein product is CSASGNQPQHF. V gene TRBV20-1 combines with J gene TRBJ1-5, with unresolved D. CDR1 DFQATT and CDR2 SNEGSKA come from the germline V gene (reference sequence). The CDR3 covers 11 residues. V lost 3 bases and J lost 2, with 2 bases in between.

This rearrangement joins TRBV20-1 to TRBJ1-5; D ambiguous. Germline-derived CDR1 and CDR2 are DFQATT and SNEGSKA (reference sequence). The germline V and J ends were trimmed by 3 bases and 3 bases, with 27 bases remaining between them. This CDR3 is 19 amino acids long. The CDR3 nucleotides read TGCAGTGCTAGCCCAGGTCGGGCGGTTAGGCCCGCTCCCAATCAGCCCCAGCATTTT. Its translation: CSASPGRAVRPAPNQPQHF.

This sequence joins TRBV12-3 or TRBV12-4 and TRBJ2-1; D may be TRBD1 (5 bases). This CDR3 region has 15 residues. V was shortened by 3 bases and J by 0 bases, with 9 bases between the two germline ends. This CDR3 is CASSFLQGSYNEQFF. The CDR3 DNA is TGTGCCAGCAGTTTCCTCCAGGGCTCCTACAATGAGCAGTTCTTC.

This CDR3 is CASSSPGTNSYEQYF. In nucleotides, the CDR3 is TGTGCCAGCAGTTCCCCCGGGACTAACTCCTACGAGCAGTACTTC. This rearrangement joins TRBV27 to TRBJ2-7, with 7 bases aligning to TRBD2. The CDR3 has 15 amino acids. The germline V gene has CDR1 MNHEY and CDR2 SMNVEV (reference sequence). The V segment lost 4 bases and the J segment 0 bases; nucleotides outside the gene matches: 6.

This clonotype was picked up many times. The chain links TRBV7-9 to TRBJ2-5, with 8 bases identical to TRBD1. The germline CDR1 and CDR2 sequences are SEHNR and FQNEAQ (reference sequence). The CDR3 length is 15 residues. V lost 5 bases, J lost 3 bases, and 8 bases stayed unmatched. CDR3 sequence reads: CASSPAGTGEETQYF. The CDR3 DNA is TGTGCCAGCAGCCCCGCGGGGACAGGAGAAGAGACCCAGTACTTC.

CDR3 in DNA: TGTGCCAGCAGTTATCAGGTGGGAGAGACCCAGTACTTC. It yields the protein CASSYQVGETQYF. The V call is TRBV6-5, the J call TRBJ2-5, with D uncertain. V was clipped by 3 bases and J by 4 bases, with 9 bases between them. The CDR3 sequence is 13 residues long. Germline-derived CDR1 and CDR2 are MNHEY and SVGAGI.